Below, 17 T cell receptor beta chains from the same sample are listed, as sequenced in a study of blood T cell repertoires in COVID-19. TCRdb keeps only in-frame clones here, not all; method: immunoSEQ multiplex PCR. The sample contains tens of thousands of clones, about 88% of which appear only once. The sample was peripheral blood. The receptors come from a woman in her sixties or seventies in a cohort sampled during active COVID-19.

The chain employs TRBV27 and TRBJ2-3, with 7 bases identical to TRBD1. Germline CDR1 and CDR2: MNHEY and SMNVEV (reference sequence). With 3 bases clipped from V and 4 bases from J, the junction kept 7 bases outside the gene matches. The CDR3 extends over 15 amino acids. CDR3 region: CASSLATTGADTQYF. In DNA form, the CDR3 reads TGTGCCAGCAGTTTGGCCACCACAGGGGCAGATACGCAGTATTTT.

This clone was detected a few times. The chain employs TRBV11-2 and TRBJ1-1; 7 bases match TRBD1. This CDR3 contains 17 residues. V dropped 2 bases and J dropped 6; count of bases not matched to a gene: 15. CDR1 and CDR2 from the germline V gene are SGHAT and FQNNGV. CDR3 in DNA: TGTGCCAGCAGCTTATTCCTCCCTCGGACAGGCCGGGCTGAAGCTTTCTTT. Amino acid sequence: CASSLFLPRTGRAEAFF.

CDR3 bases: TGTGCCAGCAGTTTAATGGTGAGCGGACCCTACGAGCAGTACTTC. Translating it yields CASSLMVSGPYEQYF. The V gene is TRBV28, the J gene TRBJ2-7; D possibly corresponds to TRBD2 (5 bases). Germline CDR1 reads MDHEN; CDR2 reads SYDVKM. Between the trimmed V and J ends, which lost 2 bases and 2 bases, there was a span of 13 bases. This CDR3 is 15 amino acids long.

The V call is TRBV28, the J call TRBJ1-6; D might be TRBD1 (6 bases). The length of the CDR3 is 15 residues. Germline V gene lookup returns CDR1 MDHEN and CDR2 SYDVKM. The germline V and J ends were trimmed by 5 bases and 5 bases, with 13 bases remaining between them. The CDR3 spells CASSTGTGNNSPLHF. For the CDR3, the DNA is TGTGCCAGCAGTACGGGAACAGGGAATAATTCACCCCTCCACTTT.

The rearrangement links TRBV2 to TRBJ1-4; TRBD1 matches at 10 bases. The germline gives CDR1 SNHLY, CDR2 FYNNEI. V was clipped by 6 bases and J by 6 bases; unmatched bases: 4. The CDR3 covers 14 residues. The CDR3 reads CASSPTGGDEKLFF. The DNA for the CDR3 is TGTGCCAGCAGCCCGACAGGGGGCGATGAAAAACTGTTTTTT.

CDR3 in amino acids: CASTPSPGGSYNEQFF. CDR3 nucleotides: TGTGCCAGCACCCCTTCCCCGGGCGGGAGCTACAATGAGCAGTTCTTC. The chain combines TRBV28 with TRBJ2-1, with TRBD2 matching 7 bases. The germline V gene has CDR1 MDHEN and CDR2 SYDVKM. V was clipped by 7 bases and J by 3 bases; unmatched bases: 12. The CDR3 is 16 residues long. The full variable domain, its missing parts supplied by reference TRBV28 and TRBJ2-1, is DVKVTQSSRYLVKRTGEKVFLECVQDMDHENMFWYRQDPGLGLRLIYFSYDVKMKEKGDIPEGYSVSREKKERFSLILESASTNQTSMYLCASTPSPGGSYNEQFFGPGTRLTVL.

CDR3 loop: CATSDPFEGAGVGGNEQFF. For the CDR3, the DNA is TGTGCCACCAGTGACCCCTTCGAGGGAGCGGGAGTAGGGGGCAATGAGCAGTTCTTC. The chain couples TRBV24-1 to TRBJ2-1, with 8 bases that match TRBD2. V gave up 4 bases and J gave up 6 bases; unmatched junction bases: 19. This CDR3 comprises 19 residues. Germline assignment: CDR1 KGHDR and CDR2 SFDVKD.

This rearrangement joins TRBV9 to TRBJ2-2; no clear D gene. The CDR3 spans 13 residues. Germline lookup yields CDR1 SGDLS and CDR2 YYNGEE. The ends were cut back, 6 bases at V and 6 bases at J, with 12 bases in the middle. The CDR3 DNA follows: TGTGCCAGCACCCTCCGCCTAGCCGGGGAGCTGTTTTTT. The encoded protein is CASTLRLAGELFF.

The rearrangement links TRBV5-4 to TRBJ1-4, with D perhaps TRBD1 (6 bases). Between the trimmed V and J ends, which lost 5 bases and 4 bases, there was a span of 15 bases. This CDR3 is built from 15 residues. CDR1 and CDR2 (germline): SGHNT, YYREEE (reference sequence). The CDR3 DNA reads TGTGCCAGCAGTTCTAAACAGGGTATTAATGAAAAACTGTTTTTT. Amino acids: CASSSKQGINEKLFF.

The chain is built from TRBV18 and TRBJ2-1; 7 bases line up with TRBD1. The V segment lost 5 bases and the J segment 0 bases; nucleotides outside the gene matches: 1. Per the germline V gene, CDR1 is KGHSH and CDR2 is LQKENI. The CDR3 spans 14 residues. CDR3 coding DNA: TGTGCCAGCTCAAGGGACAGCTCCTACAATGAGCAGTTCTTC. This sequence encodes CASSRDSSYNEQFF. Combining the CDR3 with reference TRBV18 and TRBJ2-1 gives the whole variable domain NAGVMQNPRHLVRRRGQEARLRCSPMKGHSHVYWYRQLPEEGLKFMVYLQKENIIDESGMPKERFSAEFPKEGPSILRIQQVVRGDSAAYFCASSRDSSYNEQFFGPGTRLTVL.

This chain joins TRBV27 and TRBJ1-1; no firm D call. With 2 bases removed from V and 4 bases from J, the gap between germline ends came to 11 bases. The CDR3 consists of 14 residues. The germline V gene encodes CDR1 MNHEY and CDR2 SMNVEV (reference sequence). In nucleotides, the CDR3 is TGTGCCAGCAGTTTAAGAGAGCAAAGCACTGAAGCTTTCTTT. Its protein product is CASSLREQSTEAFF.

The chain uses TRBV6-6 and TRBJ2-7; D is perhaps TRBD2 (5 bases). The V end lost 0 bases, the J end lost 5 bases, and 17 bases lay between the germline ends. The CDR3 contains 16 residues. Germline CDR1 is MNHNY and CDR2 is SVGAGI (reference sequence). The CDR3 region has the DNA TGTGCCAGCAGTTACTCGATAGTCTTCGGGAAGAACGAGCAGTACTTC. This encodes CASSYSIVFGKNEQYF.

V usage is TRBV27 and J usage is TRBJ2-2, with unresolved D. There are 14 residues in the CDR3. Trimming removed 3 bases from V and 1 base from J, with 6 bases in between. Germline V gives CDR1 MNHEY, CDR2 SMNVEV (reference sequence). CDR3 sequence: CASSLYLNTGELFF. The CDR3 DNA is TGTGCCAGCAGTTTGTACTTGAACACCGGGGAGCTGTTTTTT.

A note on this clone: Other nucleotide sequences from this sample produce the same CDR3. The chain uses TRBV4-3 and TRBJ2-2; TRBD1 matches at 10 bases. The CDR3 has 17 amino acids. Germline trimming cut 2 bases from V and 6 bases from J; bases unmatched to any gene: 9. Germline V CDR1 and CDR2: LGHNA, YSLEER. The CDR3 DNA is TGCGCCAGCAGCCAACGGCGACAGGGGGCTCGGGCCGGGGAGCTGTTTTTT. Encoded protein: CASSQRRQGARAGELFF.

The rearrangement links TRBV4-3 to TRBJ2-1; 9 positions match TRBD2. The CDR3 is 16 residues long. J was trimmed by 6 bases and V by 0 bases; bases with no gene match: 6. The germline CDR1 and CDR2 sequences are LGHNA and YSLEER. CDR3: CASSQDRLAVGNEQFF. In DNA form, the CDR3 reads TGCGCCAGCAGCCAAGATCGACTAGCGGTCGGCAATGAGCAGTTCTTC.

The rearrangement uses TRBV10-2 and TRBJ1-1, with TRBD1 matching 7 bases. The V and J ends lost 7 bases and 5 bases, in that order; junction bases with no gene match: 4. Germline assignment: CDR1 WSHSY and CDR2 SAAADI. There are 12 residues in the CDR3. The CDR3 reads CASKQGVTEAFF. The CDR3 bases are TGCGCCAGCAAGCAGGGGGTAACTGAAGCTTTCTTT.

The V call is TRBV2, the J call TRBJ2-1, with 10 bases identical to TRBD2. J gave up 4 bases and V 1 base, and 7 bases lay outside the gene matches. Looked up from germline, CDR1 is SNHLY and CDR2 is FYNNEI. The CDR3 is 17 amino acids. The DNA of the CDR3 is TGTGCCAGCAGTGAAGGAGCGGGAGGGCCCCTTTACAATGAGCAGTTCTTC. Protein product: CASSEGAGGPLYNEQFF. Combining the CDR3 with reference TRBV2 and TRBJ2-1 gives the whole variable domain EPEVTQTPSHQVTQMGQEVILRCVPISNHLYFYWYRQILGQKVEFLVSFYNNEISEKSEIFDDQFSVERPDGSNFTLKIRSTKLEDSAMYFCASSEGAGGPLYNEQFFGPGTRLTVL.